The 23 T cell receptor beta chains reported below all come from one sample, sequenced in a study of regulatory T cells in long-lasting Graves disease. CDR3-region Arm-PCR and iRepertoire HTBI primers produced the TCR beta libraries. TCRdb called the multiplex PCR reads again in MiXCR, with one record for every CDR3 protein. The sample has 350,000 to 400,000 distinct CDR3 sequences, roughly 15% seen once. Time point indicated: newly diagnosed GD, antithyroid drugs for less than 3 months. The TCR library was prepared using RNA isolated from PBMCs. The sequenced sample was peripheral blood mononuclear cells (PBMCs), obtained at new diagnosis, from a patient treated with antithyroid drugs. The receptors were gathered from a female donor with Graves disease.

This clonotype has a count of ten or more. This chain uses TRBV12-3 or TRBV12-4 with TRBJ1-4, with D possibly TRBD1 on 5 matching bases. The CDR3 runs 13 residues. Trimming stripped 1 base from V and 10 bases from J, with 10 bases between. Written as DNA, the CDR3 is TGTGCCAGCAGTTTAGACAGGAACGGAAAACTGTTTTTT. Its translation: CASSLDRNGKLFF.

Remarks on this clonotype: This may be a read error, as it is one base from a much larger clone. The rearrangement uses TRBV2 and TRBJ2-3, with 10 bases lining up with TRBD2. Per the germline V gene, CDR1 is SNHLY and CDR2 is FYNNEI. The CDR3 consists of 12 residues. The CDR3 region has the DNA TGTACCAGCAACCGAGCGGGGGGGCTTAGGTATTTT. Translated, it gives CTSNRAGGLRYF.

Turning to this clonotype: This likely traces to a read error, being one base from a far larger clone. A read error is likely, as this CDR3 ends without the conserved phenylalanine or tryptophan. The CDR3 sequence is CASSFSPRGGTEAFL. The CDR3 DNA reads as TGTGCCAGCAGCTTCTCTCCCAGGGGTGGCACTGAAGCTTTCCTT. The gene calls are TRBV13 and TRBJ1-1; TRBD1 might be the D (6 bases). Trimming took 3 bases from V and 4 from J, leaving 15 bases between them. The length of the CDR3 is 15 residues. Germline CDR1 is PRHDT and CDR2 is FYEKMQ (reference sequence).

This clonotype was counted ten times or more. This sequence joins TRBV5-5 and TRBJ2-3; 8 nucleotides match TRBD2. V trimming: 0 bases; J trimming: 4 bases; junction bases outside the gene matches: 7. This CDR3 is 16 amino acids long. Germline CDR1 and CDR2: SGHKS and YYEKEE (reference sequence). This chain's CDR3 is CASSLVGLVPPDTQYF. The CDR3 DNA sequence: TGTGCCAGCAGCTTGGTGGGACTAGTACCCCCAGATACGCAGTATTTT.

This clonotype was seen at least ten times. The V gene is TRBV5-1, the J gene TRBJ1-1; a possible D gene is TRBD1 (5 bases). The CDR3 has 14 residues. The V gene's germline CDR1 is SGHRS and CDR2 YFSETQ. V dropped 0 bases and J dropped 1 base, with 7 bases sitting between them. The CDR3 region is CASSLGGENTEAFF. In DNA, the CDR3 is TGCGCCAGCAGCTTGGGAGGGGAGAACACTGAAGCTTTCTTT.

In regard to this clonotype: A much larger clone lies a single base off, so this may be a read error. The gene calls are TRBV20-1 and TRBJ2-4; 7 nucleotides match TRBD2. This CDR3 is 14 amino acids long. Germline CDR1 DFQATT, CDR2 SNEGSKA (reference sequence). CDR3 region: CSARVREGPYERYF. The DNA for the CDR3 is TGCAGCGCTAGAGTAAGGGAGGGTCCCTACGAGCGGTACTTC.

This clonotype was observed a few times. The chain couples TRBV19 to TRBJ1-1; no clear D gene. The V gene's germline CDR1 is LNHDA and CDR2 SQIVND (reference sequence). The CDR3 contains 17 residues. V lost 5 bases and J lost 1, with 20 bases in between. DNA for the CDR3: TGTGCCAGTAGTCCCCCTATATACCTCCGAAAGAACACTGAAGCTTTCTTT. This gives the protein CASSPPIYLRKNTEAFF. Variable domain in full (rest from reference TRBV19 and TRBJ1-1): DGGITQSPKYLFRKEGQNVTLSCEQNLNHDAMYWYRQDPGQGLRLIYYSQIVNDFQKGDIAEGYSVSREKKESFPLTVTSAQKNPTAFYLCASSPPIYLRKNTEAFFGQGTRLTVV.

This chain connects TRBV2 to TRBJ1-4; D uncertain. The CDR3 length is 15 residues. V lost 3 bases and J 0 bases, leaving 8 bases between the germline ends. Germline values: CDR1 SNHLY, CDR2 FYNNEI. The CDR3 DNA is TGTGCCAGCAGTGACAGGACCGCAACTAATGAAAAACTGTTTTTT. As protein: CASSDRTATNEKLFF.

This clonotype was observed a handful of times. This chain joins TRBV6-1 and TRBJ2-4; D is uncertain. Per germline, CDR1 MNHNS and CDR2 SASEGT. The CDR3 is 13 residues long. Trimming cost V 9 bases and J 8 bases, with 17 bases left between them. CDR3 sequence (DNA): TGTGCCAGTATAAGGGCGACCGAAGACATTCAGTACTTC. Amino acid sequence: CASIRATEDIQYF.

The rearrangement uses TRBV12-3 or TRBV12-4 and TRBJ2-2; D is possibly TRBD2 (5 bases). Deletions cut 4 bases from V and 2 bases from J, with 11 bases between. The CDR3 totals 15 residues. CDR3 bases: TGTGCCAGCAGTTCCATCCCGGGAAACACCGGGGAGCTGTTTTTT. Its protein product is CASSSIPGNTGELFF.

This clonotype was counted many times. This CDR3 is CASGFLVPQGRTEAFF. The CDR3 region has the DNA TGTGCTAGTGGTTTCCTAGTTCCCCAGGGAAGGACTGAAGCTTTCTTT. The chain links TRBV12-5 to TRBJ1-1; D may be TRBD1 (5 bases). This CDR3 is built from 16 residues. Germline V lookup: CDR1 LGHNT, CDR2 FRNRAP. V lost 3 bases and J lost 5, with 19 bases in between.

This clonotype was found many times. The rearrangement joins TRBV27 to TRBJ1-3; D gene unclear. The germline gives CDR1 MNHEY, CDR2 SMNVEV (reference sequence). The CDR3 contains 16 residues. Trimming took off 6 bases at V and 0 bases at J, with 15 bases between the two ends. DNA for the CDR3: TGTGCCAGCAGCCTAAAGCCTAGTTCCTCTGGAAACACCATATATTTT. Its protein is CASSLKPSSSGNTIYF.

This clonotype showed up many times. This rearrangement joins TRBV6-2 or TRBV6-3 to TRBJ1-1, with D possibly being TRBD1 (5 bases). V dropped 5 bases and J dropped 1 base, with 14 bases sitting between them. CDR3 length: 15 residues. Per germline, CDR1 MNHEY and CDR2 SVGEGT. The DNA of the CDR3 is TGTGCCAGCAGTCGAACGGGCAGGGCGAACACTGAAGCTTTCTTT. Translation gives CASSRTGRANTEAFF.

This clonotype appeared many times. This rearrangement joins TRBV7-8 to TRBJ2-1, with TRBD1 matching 9 bases. The CDR3 loop spans 15 amino acids. The V gene's germline CDR1 is SGHVS and CDR2 FQNEAQ. Losses at the gene ends were 1 base for V and 4 bases for J; bases not matched to a gene: 2. The CDR3 DNA sequence: TGTGCCAGCAGCTTAGTGACAGGGGGTTACAATGAGCAGTTCTTC. Amino acids: CASSLVTGGYNEQFF.

This clonotype occurred many times. The chain links TRBV6-5 to TRBJ1-2; D is possibly TRBD1 (6 bases). Germline loops: CDR1 MNHEY, CDR2 SVGAGI. This CDR3 contains 15 residues. With 4 bases removed from V and 3 bases from J, the gap between germline ends came to 15 bases. In DNA, the CDR3 is TGTGCCAGCAGTTTGCTACGGACAGACGACTATGGCTACACCTTC. Amino acid sequence: CASSLLRTDDYGYTF.

Many counts were recorded for this clonotype. A read error may explain this, as a much larger clone is one base away. DNA for the CDR3: TGTGCCAGCAGTTGGGGGGGCGTCACTGAAGCTTTCTTT. It encodes CASSWGGVTEAFF. V gene TRBV12-3 or TRBV12-4 combines with J gene TRBJ1-1; D perhaps matches TRBD1 (6 bases). The CDR3 sequence is 13 residues long. V was clipped by 4 bases and J by 4 bases, with 10 bases between them.

In its sample, this clonotype was seen a few times. The chain joins TRBV12-3 or TRBV12-4 to TRBJ2-4; 8 bases match TRBD1. V lost 2 bases, J lost 0 bases, and 6 bases stayed unmatched. This CDR3 is 17 amino acids long. CDR3 nucleotide sequence: TGTGCCAGCAGTTTATCGGACAGGGCCATAGCCAAAAACATTCAGTACTTC. Its translation: CASSLSDRAIAKNIQYF.

Ten or more counts support this clonotype. The CDR3, as DNA: TGTGCCAGCAGGAAACCCTCACTTTATCGGACAGCTATGAACACTGAAGCTTTCTTT. The encoded protein is CASRKPSLYRTAMNTEAFF. The V and J genes are TRBV12-3 or TRBV12-4 and TRBJ1-1, with a weak D call TRBD1 (6 bases). The CDR3 covers 19 residues. V lost 6 bases and J 0 bases, leaving 26 bases between the germline ends.

This clonotype was counted many times. The chain joins TRBV5-1 to TRBJ1-6; 7 bases fit TRBD1. This CDR3 has 17 amino acids. V dropped 2 bases and J dropped 5; count of bases not matched to a gene: 10. Germline lookup yields CDR1 SGHRS and CDR2 YFSETQ. CDR3 sequence (DNA): TGCGCCAGCAGCTTCACTCTTCGGCAGGGGGATAATTCACCCCTCCACTTT. Translating gives CASSFTLRQGDNSPLHF.

This clonotype was seen a few times. The chain uses TRBV29-1 and TRBJ2-4; 7 bases are shared with TRBD1. V lost 4 bases, J lost 3 bases, and 6 bases stayed unmatched. This CDR3 contains 14 residues. Germline V gives CDR1 SQVTM, CDR2 ANQGSEA. The CDR3 sequence: CSVGDREVKNIQYF. The CDR3 DNA reads TGCAGCGTTGGCGACAGGGAAGTCAAAAACATTCAGTACTTC.

This clonotype was detected many times. The chain uses TRBV7-9 and TRBJ2-1; 11 nucleotides line up with TRBD1. Germline V gives CDR1 SEHNR, CDR2 FQNEAQ (reference sequence). The CDR3 loop spans 14 amino acids. Trimming at V came to 4 bases and at J to 6 bases, leaving 2 bases not matched to a gene. In DNA form, the CDR3 reads TGTGCCAGCAGCTCCGGGACAGGGGGCAATGAGCAGTTCTTC. Its protein product is CASSSGTGGNEQFF.

The sample holds many counts of this clonotype. This chain links TRBV12-3 or TRBV12-4 with TRBJ1-1; no definite D call. Between the trimmed V and J ends, which lost 8 bases and 5 bases, there was a span of 18 bases. The CDR3 sequence is 14 residues long. CDR3 DNA sequence: TGTGCCAGCGTCCGTCGACTCCTGGGTACTGAAGCTTTCTTT. Protein sequence: CASVRRLLGTEAFF.

This clonotype was counted at least ten times. The V call is TRBV7-9, the J call TRBJ2-7; D is unclear. The CDR3 is 14 amino acids. From germline, CDR1 is SEHNR and CDR2 FQNEAQ (reference sequence). V was shortened by 5 bases and J by 6 bases, with 17 bases between the two germline ends. The CDR3 DNA follows: TGTGCCAGCAGCCCTCCCAACCCCTTAACCGAGCAGTACTTC. This sequence encodes CASSPPNPLTEQYF.